This T cell receptor (beta chain) was sequenced during a study of response to subunit inactivated influenza vaccine listed by TCRdb under 2018. In the study overall: To follow how T cells responded to a trivalent subunit inactivated influenza vaccine, the researchers relied on deep quantitative profiling of the T cell receptor repertoire.

The library came from RT-PCR. Reads for this sample came from an Illumina HiSeq 2500. TCRdb trimmed the raw reads at Q25, called clones with MiXCR and kept productive beta chains. Rows with a matching CDR3 protein are joined into one entry that keeps the most common DNA and genes. Across this sample there are fewer than 650,000 distinct CDR3 sequences, with around 13% seen only once. Around 14% of the sample comes from the top ten. V is reduced by 4 bases and J by 3 bases, leaving a spacing of 13 bases between them. The CDR3, cysteine through phenylalanine, is 14 amino acids long. Just CDR3 DNA is preserved here, 42 bases in frame from base 1. Looking up the germline V gene (reference sequence) yields CDR1 DFQATT and CDR2 SNEGSKA. Here is what the overall study found, with its caveats: The authors proposed that each seasonal influenza vaccination may bring in only a limited number of new T cells.

The meaning of the sample's time point label: approximately 40 days after influenza vaccine administration. This clonotype was seen a few times. The antigen it recognizes is unknown. The record has no base qualities; no much larger clone is one base away. The chain is assembled from TRBV20-1 and TRBJ2-1, with the D gene possibly TRBD1 or TRBD2, each one fitting 6 bases. This TCR was sampled from a man between 45 and 60 years old who received an inactivated influenza vaccine. Donor details come from another sample of the same person, matched by shared clones. The source material was PBMCs from blood, sampled 40 to 50 days after vaccination. The DNA sequence follows: TGCAGTGCTACCTCCGGGGGCCTCTACAATGAGCAGTTCTTC. Translated, it gives CSATSGGLYNEQFF.